The 9 T cell receptor beta chains in this list originate from one sample, sequenced in a study of graft-versus-host responses after intestinal transplantation. Which antigens these TCRs recognize remains unknown. Method: immunoSEQ multiplex PCR; TCRdb's copy keeps in-frame clones and lacks some. The data contain about 86,000 clones, about 91% of them seen just once; the ten biggest clones take up roughly 0.5%. The sample consisted of unstimulated CD8+ T cells sorted from spleen or lymph node cells, taken before intestinal transplant. Every receptor here comes from a human donor who received an intestinal transplant.

J is TRBJ2-5 and V is TRBV2; a weak D match, TRBD2 (5 bases). CDR3 size: 15 residues. CDR1 and CDR2 (germline): SNHLY, FYNNEI. V lost 2 bases, J lost 2 bases, and 12 bases lay in between. For the CDR3, the DNA is TGTGCCAGCAGTGAACTAGCTTTTAGACAAGAGACCCAGTACTTC. Amino acids: CASSELAFRQETQYF.

The chain joins TRBV9 to TRBJ2-2; TRBD2 is a possible D gene (5 bases). The CDR3 consists of 15 residues. V gave up 0 bases and J gave up 0 bases, with 6 bases separating them. Germline V gene lookup returns CDR1 SGDLS and CDR2 YYNGEE. CDR3 region: CASSVVASNTGELFF. The CDR3 nucleotides read TGTGCCAGCAGCGTAGTAGCGTCGAACACCGGGGAGCTGTTTTTT.

The genes are TRBV7-9 and TRBJ2-1, with 14 positions matching TRBD2. After removal of 4 bases from V and 0 bases from J, the junction contained 2 bases not matched to a gene. Germline values: CDR1 SEHNR, CDR2 FQNEAQ (reference sequence). This CDR3 comprises 17 residues. The DNA of the CDR3 is TGTGCCAGCAGCTATGGGACTAGCGGGAGCTCCTACAATGAGCAGTTCTTC. It is translated as CASSYGTSGSSYNEQFF.

The chain joins TRBV11-1 to TRBJ2-3; TRBD2 agrees at 11 bases. This CDR3 comprises 16 residues. Germline values: CDR1 SGHAT, CDR2 FQDESV (reference sequence). Germline trimming cut 6 bases from V and 4 bases from J; bases unmatched to any gene: 9. The CDR3 protein is CASSSGLAGGSDTQYF. CDR3 bases: TGTGCCAGCAGTTCCGGACTAGCGGGTGGATCAGATACGCAGTATTTT.

This chain links TRBV13 with TRBJ2-7, with 8 bases fitting TRBD1. Germline V gives CDR1 PRHDT, CDR2 FYEKMQ (reference sequence). V lost 4 bases, J lost 5 bases, and 7 bases stayed unmatched. The CDR3 runs to 14 residues. Written as DNA, the CDR3 is TGTGCCAGCAGCTCCGGTTTGACAGGGGACGAGCAGTACTTC. As protein: CASSSGLTGDEQYF.

The chain is built from TRBV4-1 and TRBJ1-5; D not resolved. The CDR3 sequence is 15 residues long. The V end lost 0 bases, the J end lost 3 bases, and 9 bases lay between the germline ends. Germline loops: CDR1 MGHRA, CDR2 YSYEKL. The chain's CDR3 is CASSQDMAINQPQHF. CDR3 sequence (DNA): TGCGCCAGCAGCCAAGATATGGCCATCAATCAGCCCCAGCATTTT.

The genes are TRBV9 and TRBJ1-2; no clear D. The V end was cut by 0 bases, the J end by 7 bases, with 16 bases between. Germline loops: CDR1 SGDLS, CDR2 YYNGEE. The CDR3 contains 15 residues. CDR3 nucleotides: TGTGCCAGCAGCGTAGAAATAGGAGGGAAGCCTGGCTACACCTTC. It codes for CASSVEIGGKPGYTF. Drawing the rest from reference TRBV9 and TRBJ1-2, the complete variable domain is DSGVTQTPKHLITATGQRVTLRCSPRSGDLSVYWYQQSLDQGLQFLIQYYNGEERAKGNILERFSAQQFPDLHSELNLSSLELGDSALYFCASSVEIGGKPGYTFGSGTRLTVV.

V gene TRBV30 combines with J gene TRBJ2-3; TRBD1 aligns across 7 bases. Germline loops: CDR1 GTSNPN, CDR2 SVGIG (reference sequence). This CDR3 is 14 amino acids long. V shed 5 bases and J 2 bases; nucleotides not matched to a gene: 7. CDR3 loop: CAWEDRRSTDTQYF. The CDR3 nucleotides are TGTGCCTGGGAGGACAGGAGATCCACAGATACGCAGTATTTT.

As concerns this clone: One junction end disagrees with the germline gene, perhaps due to a read error. The V and J genes are TRBV6-1 and TRBJ2-6; possible D gene TRBD1, 5 bases. The CDR3 spans 13 residues. Germline CDR1 and CDR2: MNHNS and SASEGT. The CDR3 nucleotides are TGTGCAGGGTCACAGACTGGGGCCAACGTCCTGGCTTTC. Amino acid sequence: CAGSQTGANVLAF.